This T cell receptor (beta chain) appears in the sequencing data of a study of identifying expanded T cells in peripheral blood. Healthy donors had no documented immune events, such as infections, while sampled. The CDR3 is 16 residues long. CDR1 and CDR2 (germline): SGHTA, FQGTGA. V trimming: 4 bases; J trimming: 6 bases; junction bases outside the gene matches: 10. General observations from the study: Clone count variance between roughly 2-week samples rose with total template count. Technical replicates showed 0.9 to 1.5 changed clones; around two weeks about 16; four weeks 19.

As for this clone: Its antigen is currently unknown.

Using immunoSEQ multiplex PCR, the repertoire was profiled, and TCRdb retains in-frame clones only, with some absent. The data show around 78,000 clones, almost 85% seen once. This TCR derives from a person aged 18 to 70 in good health. This sequence joins TRBV7-3 and TRBJ2-1, with 9 bases fitting TRBD2. Sample: blood. The CDR3 sequence is CASSSTAREGFNEQFF. For the CDR3, the DNA is TGTGCCAGCAGCTCCACCGCGCGGGAGGGTTTCAATGAGCAGTTCTTC.